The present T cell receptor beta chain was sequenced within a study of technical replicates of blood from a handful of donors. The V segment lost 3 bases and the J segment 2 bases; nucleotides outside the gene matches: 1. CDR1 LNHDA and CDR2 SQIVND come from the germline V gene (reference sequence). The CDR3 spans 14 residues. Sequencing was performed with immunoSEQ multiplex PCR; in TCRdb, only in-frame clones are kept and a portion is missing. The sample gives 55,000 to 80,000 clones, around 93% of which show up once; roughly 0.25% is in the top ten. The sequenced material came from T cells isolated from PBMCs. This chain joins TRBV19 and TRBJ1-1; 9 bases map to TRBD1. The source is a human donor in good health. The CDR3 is CASSMDRGNTEAFF. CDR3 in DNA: TGTGCCAGTAGTATGGACAGGGGAAACACTGAAGCTTTCTTT. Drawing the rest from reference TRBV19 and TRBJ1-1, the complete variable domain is DGGITQSPKYLFRKEGQNVTLSCEQNLNHDAMYWYRQDPGQGLRLIYYSQIVNDFQKGDIAEGYSVSREKKESFPLTVTSAQKNPTAFYLCASSMDRGNTEAFFGQGTRLTVV.